This T cell receptor (beta chain) was sequenced during a study of tumor-infiltrating lymphocytes in primary liver carcinoma. Scientists recovered RNA and DNA together from around 18-30 mg of unsorted bulk tissue. Germline V gene data show CDR1 as SQVTM and CDR2 as ANQGSEA. The CDR3 has 15 amino acids. From 400 to 500 ng total RNA, TCR beta cDNA was generated with a primer in the constant region. Libraries for TCR beta were built through three nested multiplex PCR rounds, which together made up a slightly modified ARM-PCR procedure. With TRBV1-TRBV30 forward primers and a C-beta reverse primer, the first two PCR rounds were run for roughly 10 cycles each. Each CDR3 protein gets one entry after TCRdb re-called the multiplex PCR reads with MiXCR. This table has about 48,000 distinct CDR3 sequences, over 65% appearing once. This clonotype was detected once. Germline is not matched at one junction end, which may reflect a read error.

The V and J genes are TRBV29-1 and TRBJ2-1, with 8 bases fitting TRBD2. The sequenced sample was liver tumor tissue from sampling region 3. The sample's subset: tumor region T3, left-lateral pole. The TCR originated in a man between 35 and 55 years old with primary liver carcinoma and hepatitis B virus infection. This CDR3 is CSAPSTGGQYSEQFF. CDR3 sequence (DNA): TGCAGCGCCCCTTCGACGGGAGGGCAATACAGTGAGCAGTTCTTC.